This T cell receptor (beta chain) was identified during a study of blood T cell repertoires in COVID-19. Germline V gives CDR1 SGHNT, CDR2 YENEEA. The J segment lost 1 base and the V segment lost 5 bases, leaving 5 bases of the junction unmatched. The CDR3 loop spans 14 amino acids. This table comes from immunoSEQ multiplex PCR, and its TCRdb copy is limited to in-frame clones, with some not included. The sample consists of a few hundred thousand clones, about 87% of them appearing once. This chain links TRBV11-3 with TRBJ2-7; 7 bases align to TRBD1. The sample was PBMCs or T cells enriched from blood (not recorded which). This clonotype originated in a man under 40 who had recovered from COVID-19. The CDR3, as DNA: TGTGCCAGCAGCCCAGGACAGGAGTCCTACGAGCAGTACTTC. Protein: CASSPGQESYEQYF.